The clone carrying this T cell receptor (beta chain) was seen only a few times. TCRdb itself ran the 5' RACE reads through MiXCR, one entry per CDR3 protein. Of roughly 510,000 distinct CDR3 sequences listed, roughly 17% are singletons. This entry comes from a study of T-cell memory formation after mild COVID-19. This TCR was recovered from an adult woman who had mild COVID-19 (a few samples of this study predate the infection). Cell type and time point are not known. The sample taken for sequencing was PBMCs or a T cell subset sorted from them (not recorded which).

The CDR3 sequence is CASSDRTSAEAFF. The CDR3 coding sequence is TGTGCCAGCAGTGACAGGACGTCGGCTGAAGCTTTCTTT. This sequence joins TRBV6-1 and TRBJ1-1; D is undetermined. Trimming pared 3 bases from V and 6 bases from J, leaving 11 bases between. The CDR3 contains 13 residues. Looked up from germline, CDR1 is MNHNS and CDR2 is SASEGT.